A selection of T cell receptor beta chains follows, all from one sample in a study of T cells in Graves' hyperthyroidism and ophthalmopathy. TCRdb independently ran MiXCR on the multiplex PCR reads; one entry per CDR3 protein. Of approximately 520,000 distinct CDR3 sequences listed, 20% are singletons. Specimen: blood. The origin of the receptors is a man between 18 and 29 years old with Graves' hyperthyroidism. Both conserved end residues are part of each CDR3. Each record gives: CDR3 length, V gene, J gene, clone size, D gene, CDR3 DNA, CDR3 protein. D genes are given only for firm matches. Part of the rows lack a size; the others show once, few, many or a class for expanded clones.

>15|TRBV24-1|TRBJ2-7|NA|NA
TGTGCCACCAGTGATTCCAGGGACCTCCCTACCGAGCAGTACTTC
CATSDSRDLPTEQYF
>16|TRBV7-8|TRBJ2-7|many|TRBD1
TGTGCCAGCAGCTTAGCGAGGGACAGGGGGTCCGACGAGCAGTACTTC
CASSLARDRGSDEQYF
>16|TRBV27|TRBJ1-5|NA|NA
TGTGCCAGCAGTCTAACGCAGGGGAAGAGCAATCAGCCCCAGCATTTT
CASSLTQGKSNQPQHF
>15|TRBV3-1|TRBJ1-1|NA|NA
TGTGCCAGCAGCCAAATGGCAGGGGTGAACACTGAAGCTTTCTTT
CASSQMAGVNTEAFF
>11|TRBV18|TRBJ1-2|NA|NA
TGTGCCAGCTCACCGGATTATGGCTACACCTTC
CASSPDYGYTF
>15|TRBV9|TRBJ2-7|NA|NA
TGTGCCAGCAGCCCATCACTGGGGGGCCCCTACGAGCAGTACTTC
CASSPSLGGPYEQYF
>16|TRBV5-1|TRBJ1-2|NA|NA
TGCGCCAGCAGCTTGGGAGGTGGAGGCCTGAACTATGGCTACACCTTC
CASSLGGGGLNYGYTF
>19|TRBV28|TRBJ1-1|many|NA
TGTGCCAGCAGTTTTGAATCTTCCCGTCTAAGGAGGCTGAACACTGAAGCTTTCTTT
CASSFESSRLRRLNTEAFF
>17|TRBV6-1|TRBJ1-2|many|TRBD1
TGTGCCAGCAGCCGTGGACAGGGAGAAGGCTATTTCTATGGCTACACCTTC
CASSRGQGEGYFYGYTF
>19|TRBV6-2/TRBV6-3|TRBJ1-5|many|NA
TGTGCCAGCAGTTGGGGTTCAGGGGCTTCACTATATAGCAATCAGCCCCAGCATTTT
CASSWGSGASLYSNQPQHF
>16|TRBV4-1|TRBJ1-5|NA|NA
TGCGCCAGCAGCCAGCACAGGGTTGGTAGCAATCAGCCCCAGCATTTT
CASSQHRVGSNQPQHF
>15|TRBV5-1|TRBJ2-7|many|TRBD2
TGCGCCAGCAGCGGGGGACTAGCGGGGTGGTACGAGCAGTACTTC
CASSGGLAGWYEQYF
>13|TRBV5-6|TRBJ2-5|few|NA
TGTGCCAGCAGCCTTCACAGCTCAGAGACCCAGTACTTC
CASSLHSSETQYF
>14|TRBV4-1|TRBJ1-1|NA|TRBD1
TGCGCCAGCAGCCATTATGGACAGGGGGCTGAAGCTTTCTTT
CASSHYGQGAEAFF
>12|TRBV28|TRBJ1-1|NA|NA
TGTGCCAGCAGTTTAACACAGAGTGAAGCTTTCTTT
CASSLTQSEAFF
>16|TRBV28|TRBJ2-2|NA|TRBD1
TGTGCCAGCAGTCAAGGGGGCGGACGTATCACCGGGGAGCTGTTTTTT
CASSQGGGRITGELFF
>15|TRBV2|TRBJ1-5|few|NA
TGTGCCAGCAGTGTTGTGGGGGATGGCAATCAGCCCCAGCATTTT
CASSVVGDGNQPQHF
>14|TRBV25-1|TRBJ1-2|many|TRBD1
TGTGCCAGCAGTGAAGAGTGGCAGGGGGCGGGCTACACCTTC
CASSEEWQGAGYTF
>13|TRBV30|TRBJ2-4|few|NA
TGTGCCTGGAACCGATTAGCCAAAAACATTCAGTACTTC
CAWNRLAKNIQYF
>17|TRBV6-4|TRBJ2-6|many|NA
TGTGCCAGCACCACCCGGGCTGGGGCTGCGGGGGCCAACGTCCTGACTTTC
CASTTRAGAAGANVLTF
>13|TRBV30|TRBJ1-1|NA|NA
TGTGCCTGGGGGCTCCAGAAGAACACTGAAGCTTTCTTT
CAWGLQKNTEAFF
>15|TRBV7-9|TRBJ1-2|many|NA
TGTGCCAGCAGCTTAGAAGGGGTCGGGTTTTTTGGCTACACCTTC
CASSLEGVGFFGYTF
>16|TRBV30|TRBJ2-2|many|TRBD2
TGTGCCTGGAGTGTCGGAGCGGGGGCTAACACCGGGGAGCTGTTTTTT
CAWSVGAGANTGELFF
>13|TRBV19|TRBJ2-5|few|TRBD1
TGTGCCAGTAAAGCGTCAGGGGGAGAGACCCAGTACTTC
CASKASGGETQYF
>15|TRBV28|TRBJ2-7|few|TRBD2
TGTGCCAGCAGTTTCCAGCGGGGGCCGTCCCACGAGCAGTACTTC
CASSFQRGPSHEQYF
>15|TRBV15|TRBJ1-5|many|TRBD1
TGTGCCACCAGCGGAACCGGGACAGGGGTTCAGCCCCAGCATTTT
CATSGTGTGVQPQHF
>18|TRBV4-1|TRBJ2-1|NA|TRBD2
TGCGCCAGCAGCCAAGATTTAGCGGGGGGGCCCAAGGACAATGAGCAGTTCTTC
CASSQDLAGGPKDNEQFF
>15|TRBV30|TRBJ1-5|many|NA
TGTGCCTGGAGTCCTATTGGGACCGACAATCAGCCCCAGCATTTT
CAWSPIGTDNQPQHF
>12|TRBV5-1|TRBJ2-2|NA|NA
TGCGCCAGCAGGCCACTTGACGGGGAGCTGTTTTTT
CASRPLDGELFF
>15|TRBV4-2|TRBJ1-1|NA|TRBD1
TGTGCCAGCAGCTGGCAAACAGGGGGCGCGGCTGAAGCTTTCTTT
CASSWQTGGAAEAFF
>15|TRBV6-1|TRBJ2-5|few|TRBD1
TGTGCCAGCAGTGTCCGGGACAGGGGGTTTGAGACCCAGTACTTC
CASSVRDRGFETQYF
>15|TRBV6-1|TRBJ1-2|many|NA
TGTGCCAGCAGTGAACGGGCAGGGCTCGTTTATGGCTACACCTTC
CASSERAGLVYGYTF
>14|TRBV19|TRBJ1-1|many|NA
TGTGCCAGTAGTACCTCACAGGGACGGACTGAAGCTTTCTTT
CASSTSQGRTEAFF
>13|TRBV9|TRBJ1-1|few|NA
TGTGCCAGCGGGCCCCTCACAAACACTGAAGCTTTCTTT
CASGPLTNTEAFF
>15|TRBV28|TRBJ1-5|many|NA
TGTGCCAGCAGTTTACTGGGAGAGGGAAAACAGCCCCAGCATTTT
CASSLLGEGKQPQHF
>11|TRBV19|TRBJ1-2|many|NA
TGTGCCAGTGAGGACAGCTATGGCTACACCTTC
CASEDSYGYTF
>16|TRBV7-8|TRBJ1-5|NA|NA
TGTGCCAGCAGCTTATCCCGACTCCAACTCAATCAGCCCCAGCATTTT
CASSLSRLQLNQPQHF
>13|TRBV7-9|TRBJ2-4|few|NA
TGTGCCAGCAGCGACGGACAGGGAGGGGTTAAGTACTTC
CASSDGQGGVKYF
>12|TRBV6-2/TRBV6-3|TRBJ2-7|many|NA
TGTGCCAGCAGGGACCCCGTCTACGAGCAGTACTTC
CASRDPVYEQYF
>13|TRBV19|TRBJ1-2|many|NA
TGTGCCAGTACCTCGGACGGAACCTATGGCTACACCTTC
CASTSDGTYGYTF
>14|TRBV12-3/TRBV12-4|TRBJ1-2|NA|NA
TGTGCCAGCGGGTTAAAGAGAGCTAACTATGGCTACACCTTC
CASGLKRANYGYTF
>14|TRBV12-3/TRBV12-4|TRBJ1-1|NA|NA
TGTGCCAGCCGGTGGAGGCAGGGTGGCACTGAAGCTTTCTTT
CASRWRQGGTEAFF
>18|TRBV2|TRBJ2-7|many|TRBD1
TGTGCCAGCAGTGGGAATTGGGTTACAGGGGGGATCTCCTACGAGCAGTACTTC
CASSGNWVTGGISYEQYF
>16|TRBV28|TRBJ1-2|many|NA
TGTGCCAGCAGTTCCCCCCCCGAGGCGCTGATGGATGGCTACACCTTC
CASSSPPEALMDGYTF
>14|TRBV19|TRBJ1-6|NA|NA
TGTGCGAAAGGTGGCAGCTCCTATAATTCACCCCTCCACTTT
CAKGGSSYNSPLHF
>16|TRBV20-1|TRBJ2-7|NA|NA
TGCAGTGCTAGAGAGGTTCGATGGGGCAGAAGATACGAGCAGTACTTC
CSAREVRWGRRYEQYF
>15|TRBV20-1|TRBJ2-7|NA|NA
TGCAGTGCTAGAGATGGGATCATTGGCCGGGACGAGCAGTACTTC
CSARDGIIGRDEQYF
>14|TRBV7-9|TRBJ2-7|many|NA
TGTGCCAGCAGCTCACCGGGACATCCCTACGAGCAGTACTTC
CASSSPGHPYEQYF
>10|TRBV20-1|TRBJ1-1|many|NA
TGCAGTGCTTCCGACGCTGAAGCTTTCTTT
CSASDAEAFF